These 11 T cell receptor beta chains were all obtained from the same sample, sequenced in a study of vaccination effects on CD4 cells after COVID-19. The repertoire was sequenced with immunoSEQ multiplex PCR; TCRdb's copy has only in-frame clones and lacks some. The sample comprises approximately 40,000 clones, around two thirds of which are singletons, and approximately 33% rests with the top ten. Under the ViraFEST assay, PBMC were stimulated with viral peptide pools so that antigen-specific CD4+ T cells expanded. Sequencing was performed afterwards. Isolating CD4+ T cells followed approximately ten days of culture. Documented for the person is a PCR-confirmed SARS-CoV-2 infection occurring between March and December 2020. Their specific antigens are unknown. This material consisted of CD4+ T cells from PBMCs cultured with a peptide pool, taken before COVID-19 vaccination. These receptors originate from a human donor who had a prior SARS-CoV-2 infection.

The CDR3 is CASSRSPGNEQFF. Written as DNA, the CDR3 is TGCGCCAGCAGCCGGTCCCCGGGGAATGAGCAGTTCTTC. The chain has TRBV5-1 and TRBJ2-1; maybe TRBD2 (5 bases). Trimming took off 4 bases at V and 7 bases at J, with 12 bases between the two ends. The germline V gene has CDR1 SGHRS and CDR2 YFSETQ. The CDR3 has 13 residues.

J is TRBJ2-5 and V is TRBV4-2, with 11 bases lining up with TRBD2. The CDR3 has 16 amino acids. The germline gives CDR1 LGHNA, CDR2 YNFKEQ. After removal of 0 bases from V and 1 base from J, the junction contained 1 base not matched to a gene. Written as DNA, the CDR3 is TGTGCCAGCAGCCAAGATCTAGCGGGGGGCCAAGAGACCCAGTACTTC. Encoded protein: CASSQDLAGGQETQYF.

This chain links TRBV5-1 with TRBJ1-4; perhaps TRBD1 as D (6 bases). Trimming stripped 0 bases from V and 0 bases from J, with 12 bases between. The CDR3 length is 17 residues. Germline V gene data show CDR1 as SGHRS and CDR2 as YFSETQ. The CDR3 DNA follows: TGCGCCAGCAGCTTGGGCGGAGGGGGGGCAACTAATGAAAAACTGTTTTTT. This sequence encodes CASSLGGGGATNEKLFF.

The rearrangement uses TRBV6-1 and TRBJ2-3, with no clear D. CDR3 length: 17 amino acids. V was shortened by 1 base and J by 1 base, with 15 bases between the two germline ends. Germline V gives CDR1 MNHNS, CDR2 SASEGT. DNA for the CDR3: TGTGCCAGCAGTGAAGAGTTGGGCCCCTCGGGCACAGATACGCAGTATTTT. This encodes CASSEELGPSGTDTQYF.

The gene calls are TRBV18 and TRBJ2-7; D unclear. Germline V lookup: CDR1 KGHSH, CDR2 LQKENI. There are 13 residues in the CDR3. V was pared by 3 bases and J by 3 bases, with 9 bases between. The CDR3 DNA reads TGTGCCAGCTCACCCACTGTGGACTACGAGCAGTACTTC. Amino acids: CASSPTVDYEQYF.

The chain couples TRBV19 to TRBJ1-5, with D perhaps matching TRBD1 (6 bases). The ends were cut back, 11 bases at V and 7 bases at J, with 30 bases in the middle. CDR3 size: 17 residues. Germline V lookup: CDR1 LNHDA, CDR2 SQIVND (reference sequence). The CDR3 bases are TGTGCCTCAACATCACGACCCGGGACATCGGTAGCGCAGCCCCAGCATTTT. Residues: CASTSRPGTSVAQPQHF.

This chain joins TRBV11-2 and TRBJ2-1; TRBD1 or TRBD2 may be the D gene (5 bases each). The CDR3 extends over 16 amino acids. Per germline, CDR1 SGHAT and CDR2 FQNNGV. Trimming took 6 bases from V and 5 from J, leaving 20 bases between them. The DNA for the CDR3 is TGTGCCAGCAGTAGACCGGGACCAATATCGAACAATGAGCAGTTCTTC. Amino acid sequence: CASSRPGPISNNEQFF.

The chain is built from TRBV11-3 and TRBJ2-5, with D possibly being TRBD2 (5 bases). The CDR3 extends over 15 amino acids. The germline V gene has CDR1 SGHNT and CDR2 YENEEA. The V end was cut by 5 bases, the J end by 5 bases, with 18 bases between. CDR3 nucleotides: TGTGCCAGCAGCCTAGGGAGTCTGTCATACGAGACCCAGTACTTC. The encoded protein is CASSLGSLSYETQYF.

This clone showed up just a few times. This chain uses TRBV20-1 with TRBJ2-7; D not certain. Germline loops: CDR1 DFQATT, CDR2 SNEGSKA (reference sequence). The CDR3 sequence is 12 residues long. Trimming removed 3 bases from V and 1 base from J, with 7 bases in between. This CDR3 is CSASVASYEQYF. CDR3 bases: TGCAGTGCTAGTGTGGCGTCCTACGAGCAGTACTTC.

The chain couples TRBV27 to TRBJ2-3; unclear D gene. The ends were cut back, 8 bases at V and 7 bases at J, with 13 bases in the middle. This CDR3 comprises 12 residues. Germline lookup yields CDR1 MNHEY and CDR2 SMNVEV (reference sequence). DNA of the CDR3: TGTGCCAGCGGACGCTCCTCTAATACGCAGTATTTT. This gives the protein CASGRSSNTQYF.

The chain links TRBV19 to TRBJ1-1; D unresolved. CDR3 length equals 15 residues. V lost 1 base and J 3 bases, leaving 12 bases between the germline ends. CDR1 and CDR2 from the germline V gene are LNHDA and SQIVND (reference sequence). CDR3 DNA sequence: TGTGCCAGTAGTATAGGTGGCCCCCCGGACACTGAAGCTTTCTTT. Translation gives CASSIGGPPDTEAFF.